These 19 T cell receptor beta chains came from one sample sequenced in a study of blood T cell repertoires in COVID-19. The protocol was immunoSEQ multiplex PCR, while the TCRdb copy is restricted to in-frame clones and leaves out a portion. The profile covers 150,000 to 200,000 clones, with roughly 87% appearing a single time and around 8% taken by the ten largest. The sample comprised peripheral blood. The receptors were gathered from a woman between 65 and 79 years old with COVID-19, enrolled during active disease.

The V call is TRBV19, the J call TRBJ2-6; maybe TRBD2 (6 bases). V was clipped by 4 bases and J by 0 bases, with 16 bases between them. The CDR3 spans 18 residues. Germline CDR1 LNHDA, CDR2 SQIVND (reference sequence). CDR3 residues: CASSTTGRGSSGANVLTF. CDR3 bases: TGTGCCAGTAGTACCACCGGGAGAGGGAGCTCTGGGGCCAACGTCCTGACTTTC.

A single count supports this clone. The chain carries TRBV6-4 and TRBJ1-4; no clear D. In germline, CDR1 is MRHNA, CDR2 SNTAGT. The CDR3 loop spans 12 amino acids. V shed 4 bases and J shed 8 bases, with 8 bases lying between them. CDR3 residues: CASSVHREKLFF. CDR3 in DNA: TGTGCCAGCAGTGTCCATAGAGAAAAACTGTTTTTT.

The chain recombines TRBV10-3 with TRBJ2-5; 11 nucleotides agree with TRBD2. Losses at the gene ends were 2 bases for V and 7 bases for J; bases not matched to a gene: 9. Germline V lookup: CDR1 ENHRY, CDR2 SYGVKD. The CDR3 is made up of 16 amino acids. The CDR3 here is CAISESLAGGSGTQYF. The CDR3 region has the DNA TGTGCCATCAGTGAGAGCCTAGCGGGGGGATCGGGGACCCAGTACTTC.

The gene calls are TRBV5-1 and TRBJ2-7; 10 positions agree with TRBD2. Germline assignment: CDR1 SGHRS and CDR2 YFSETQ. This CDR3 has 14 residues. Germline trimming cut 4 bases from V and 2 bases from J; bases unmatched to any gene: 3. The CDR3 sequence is CASSPGTSAYEQYF. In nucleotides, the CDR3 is TGCGCCAGCAGCCCCGGGACTAGCGCCTACGAGCAGTACTTC.

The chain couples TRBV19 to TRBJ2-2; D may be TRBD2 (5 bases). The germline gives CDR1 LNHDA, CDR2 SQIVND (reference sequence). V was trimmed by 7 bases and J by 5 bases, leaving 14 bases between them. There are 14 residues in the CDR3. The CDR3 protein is CASKDPTGTGELFF. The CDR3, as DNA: TGTGCCAGTAAGGACCCCACGGGGACCGGGGAGCTGTTTTTT.

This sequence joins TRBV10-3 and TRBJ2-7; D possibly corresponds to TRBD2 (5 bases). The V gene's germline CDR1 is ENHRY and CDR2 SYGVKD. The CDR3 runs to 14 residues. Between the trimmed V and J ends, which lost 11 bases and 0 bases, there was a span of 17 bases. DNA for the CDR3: TGTGCCGTGTCCTCTTCGGGGAGCTCCTACGAGCAGTACTTC. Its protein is CAVSSSGSSYEQYF.

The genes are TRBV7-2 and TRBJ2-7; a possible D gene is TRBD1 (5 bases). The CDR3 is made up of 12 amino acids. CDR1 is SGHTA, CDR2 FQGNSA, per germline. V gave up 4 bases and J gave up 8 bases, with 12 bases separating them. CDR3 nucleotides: TGTGCCAGCAGCTCGTCAGGACAACAGCAGTACTTC. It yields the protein CASSSSGQQQYF.

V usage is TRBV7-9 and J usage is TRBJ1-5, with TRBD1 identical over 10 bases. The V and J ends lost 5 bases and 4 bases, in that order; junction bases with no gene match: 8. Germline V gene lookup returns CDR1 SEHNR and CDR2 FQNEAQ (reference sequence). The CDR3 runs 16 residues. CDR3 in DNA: TGTGCCAGCAGCACCCGACAGGGGGCGCGGAATCAGCCCCAGCATTTT. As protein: CASSTRQGARNQPQHF.

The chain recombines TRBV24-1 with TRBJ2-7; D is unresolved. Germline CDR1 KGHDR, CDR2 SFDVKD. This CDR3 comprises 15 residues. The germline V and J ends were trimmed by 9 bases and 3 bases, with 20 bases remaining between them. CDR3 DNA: TGTGCCACCTCAAACGGCGGTACTTCCCTCTACGAGCAGTACTTC. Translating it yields CATSNGGTSLYEQYF.

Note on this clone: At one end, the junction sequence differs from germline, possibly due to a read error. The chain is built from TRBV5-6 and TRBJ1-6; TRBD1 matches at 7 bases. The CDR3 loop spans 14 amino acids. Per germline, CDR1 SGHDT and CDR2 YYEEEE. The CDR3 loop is CASRLGQSNSPLHF. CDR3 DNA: TGTGCCAGCAGGTTGGGACAGTCGAATTCACCCCTCCACTTT.

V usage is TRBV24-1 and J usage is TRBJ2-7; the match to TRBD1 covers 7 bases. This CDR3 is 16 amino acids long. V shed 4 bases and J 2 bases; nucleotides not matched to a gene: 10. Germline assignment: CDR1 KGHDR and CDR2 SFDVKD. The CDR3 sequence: CATSDPGQDNPYEQYF. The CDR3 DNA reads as TGTGCCACCAGTGACCCTGGACAGGACAACCCCTACGAGCAGTACTTC.

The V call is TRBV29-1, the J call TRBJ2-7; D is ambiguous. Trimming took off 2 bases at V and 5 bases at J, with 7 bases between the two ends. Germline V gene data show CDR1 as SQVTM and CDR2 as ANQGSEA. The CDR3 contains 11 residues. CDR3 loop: CSVESPDEQYF. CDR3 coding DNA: TGCAGCGTTGAATCCCCAGACGAGCAGTACTTC.

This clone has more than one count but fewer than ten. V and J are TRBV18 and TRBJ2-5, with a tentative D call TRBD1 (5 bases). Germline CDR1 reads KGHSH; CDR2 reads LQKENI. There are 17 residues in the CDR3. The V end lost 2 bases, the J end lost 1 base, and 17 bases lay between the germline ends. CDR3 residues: CASSPRVGQGIQETQYF. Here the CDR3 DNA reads TGTGCCAGCTCACCAAGGGTCGGACAAGGGATCCAAGAGACCCAGTACTTC.

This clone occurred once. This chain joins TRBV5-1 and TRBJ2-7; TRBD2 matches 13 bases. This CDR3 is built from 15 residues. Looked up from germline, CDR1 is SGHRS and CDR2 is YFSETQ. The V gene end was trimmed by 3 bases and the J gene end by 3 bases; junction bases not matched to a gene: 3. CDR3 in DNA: TGCGCCAGCAGCTCCGGGACTAGCGGGAACTACGAGCAGTACTTC. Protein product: CASSSGTSGNYEQYF.

The CDR3 region has the DNA TGTGCCAGCAGCCAAGGGGCTAGCGGGAGCCGGATCGGGGAGCTGTTTTTT. Protein product: CASSQGASGSRIGELFF. The V and J genes are TRBV3-1 (or the pseudogene TRBV3-2) and TRBJ2-2, with TRBD2 matching 10 bases. Germline lookup yields CDR1 LGHDT and CDR2 YNNKEL (reference sequence). The CDR3 extends over 17 amino acids. Trimming at V came to 1 base and at J to 7 bases, leaving 9 bases not matched to a gene.

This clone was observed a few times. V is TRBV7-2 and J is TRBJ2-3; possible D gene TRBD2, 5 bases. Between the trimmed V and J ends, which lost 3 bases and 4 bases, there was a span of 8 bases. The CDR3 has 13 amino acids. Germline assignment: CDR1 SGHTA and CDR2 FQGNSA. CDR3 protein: CASSFGRADTQYF. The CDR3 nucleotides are TGTGCCAGCAGCTTCGGGCGGGCAGATACGCAGTATTTT.

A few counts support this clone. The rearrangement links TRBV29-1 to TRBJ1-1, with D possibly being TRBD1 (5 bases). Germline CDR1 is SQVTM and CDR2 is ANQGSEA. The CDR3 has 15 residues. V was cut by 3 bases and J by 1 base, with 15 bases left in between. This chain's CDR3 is CSVDAGGKGNTEAFF. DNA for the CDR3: TGCAGCGTTGACGCCGGGGGAAAGGGGAACACTGAAGCTTTCTTT.

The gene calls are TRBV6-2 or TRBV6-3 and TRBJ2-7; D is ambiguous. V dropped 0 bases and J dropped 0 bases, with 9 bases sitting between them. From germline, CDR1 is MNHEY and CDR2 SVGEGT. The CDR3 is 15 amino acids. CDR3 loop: CASSYSPRSSYEQYF. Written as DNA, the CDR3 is TGTGCCAGCAGTTACTCGCCGAGAAGCTCCTACGAGCAGTACTTC.

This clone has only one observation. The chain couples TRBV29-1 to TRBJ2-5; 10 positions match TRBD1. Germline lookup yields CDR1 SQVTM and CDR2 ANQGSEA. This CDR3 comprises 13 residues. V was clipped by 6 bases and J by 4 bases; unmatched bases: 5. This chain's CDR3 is CSVRQGAGETQYF. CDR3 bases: TGCAGCGTACGACAGGGGGCCGGAGAGACCCAGTACTTC. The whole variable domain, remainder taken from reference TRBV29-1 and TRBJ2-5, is SAVISQKPSRDICQRGTSLTIQCQVDSQVTMMFWYRQQPGQSLTLIATANQGSEATYESGFVIDKFPISRPNLTFSTLTVSNMSPEDSSIYLCSVRQGAGETQYFGPGTRLLVL.